This T cell receptor beta chain was identified during a study of blood T cell repertoires in COVID-19. Study in general: COVID-19 samples, acute and convalescent, were from the United States, Italy and Spain. Sources were T cells, B-cell-depleted T cells, or PBMCs; the material itself was cDNA or gDNA.

The ends lost 4 bases at V and 3 bases at J; junction bases unmatched: 8. Germline CDR1 and CDR2: SGDLS and YYNGEE. The CDR3 is 17 amino acids. In the authors' workflow: Scientists estimated how many nucleated cells there were by amplifying reference gene primers. Clones were read by immunoSEQ multiplex PCR, and TCRdb kept only the in-frame ones, dropping some. V, J and clone size were drawn from that table, and D and trimming were deduced from the DNA. The table shows 150,000 to 200,000 clones, with 65% to 85% occurring only once. This clone has a single count. What was sequenced was peripheral blood. The TCR originated in a man between 60 and 75 years old with active or convalescent COVID-19. The chain has TRBV9 and TRBJ2-3, with 13 bases identical to TRBD2. In DNA form, the CDR3 reads TGTGCCAGCAGCCCTTCCGGGGGACTAGCGGGGACAGATACGCAGTATTTT. Translation gives CASSPSGGLAGTDTQYF.